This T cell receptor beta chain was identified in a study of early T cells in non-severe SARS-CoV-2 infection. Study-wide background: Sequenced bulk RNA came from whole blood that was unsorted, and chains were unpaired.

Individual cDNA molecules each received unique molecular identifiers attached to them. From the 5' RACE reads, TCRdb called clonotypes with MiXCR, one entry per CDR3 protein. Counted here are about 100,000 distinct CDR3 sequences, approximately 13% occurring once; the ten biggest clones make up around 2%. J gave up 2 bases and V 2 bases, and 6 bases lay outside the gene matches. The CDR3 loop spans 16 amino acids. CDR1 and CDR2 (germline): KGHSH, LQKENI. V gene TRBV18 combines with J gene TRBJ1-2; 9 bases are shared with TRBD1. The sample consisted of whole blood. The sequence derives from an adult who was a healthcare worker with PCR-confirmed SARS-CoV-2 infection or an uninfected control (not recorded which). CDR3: CASSPVAGTGNYGYTF. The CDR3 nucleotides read TGTGCCAGCTCACCAGTCGCTGGGACAGGGAACTATGGCTACACCTTC.